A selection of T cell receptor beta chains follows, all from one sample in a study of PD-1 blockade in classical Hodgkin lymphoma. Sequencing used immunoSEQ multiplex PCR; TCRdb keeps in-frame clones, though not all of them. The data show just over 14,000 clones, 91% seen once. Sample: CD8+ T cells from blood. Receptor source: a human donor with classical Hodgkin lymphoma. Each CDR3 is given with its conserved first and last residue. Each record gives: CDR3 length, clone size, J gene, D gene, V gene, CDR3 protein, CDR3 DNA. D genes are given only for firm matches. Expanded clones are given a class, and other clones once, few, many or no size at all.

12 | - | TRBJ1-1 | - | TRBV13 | CASSPGTTEAFF | TGTGCCAGCAGCCCGGGGACAACTGAAGCTTTCTTT
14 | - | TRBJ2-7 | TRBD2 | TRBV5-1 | CASSSTGGSGEQYF | TGCGCCAGCAGCTCGACGGGAGGATCGGGCGAGCAGTACTTC
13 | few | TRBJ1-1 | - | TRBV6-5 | CASSYGGGLEAFF | TGTGCCAGCAGTTACGGGGGGGGCCTTGAAGCTTTCTTT
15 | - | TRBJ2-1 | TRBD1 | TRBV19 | CASSQDRAVYNEQFF | TGTGCCAGTAGTCAGGACAGGGCGGTCTACAATGAGCAGTTCTTC
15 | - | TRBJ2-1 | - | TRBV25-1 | CASSDWVGSYNEQFF | TGTGCCAGCAGTGATTGGGTTGGGTCCTACAATGAGCAGTTCTTC
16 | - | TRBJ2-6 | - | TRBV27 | CASSFTPRPGANVLTF | TGTGCCAGCAGTTTTACACCCCGGCCTGGGGCCAACGTCCTGACTTTC
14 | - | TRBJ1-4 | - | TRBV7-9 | CASSPEPSGYLLFF | TGTGCCAGCAGCCCCGAACCCTCAGGGTATTTACTGTTTTTT
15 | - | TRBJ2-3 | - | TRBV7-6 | CASSLSGDGVDTQYF | TGTGCCAGCAGCTTGTCGGGGGACGGGGTAGATACGCAGTATTTT
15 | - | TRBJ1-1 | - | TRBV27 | CASSLTGGANTEAFF | TGTGCCAGCAGTTTAACCGGGGGAGCGAACACTGAAGCTTTCTTT
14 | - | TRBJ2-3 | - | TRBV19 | CASSGGSSTDTQYF | TGTGCCAGTAGTGGGGGATCTAGCACAGATACGCAGTATTTT
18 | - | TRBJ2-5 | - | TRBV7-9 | CASSLGSTRMGPEETQYF | TGTGCCAGCAGCTTAGGCAGCACACGGATGGGCCCGGAAGAGACCCAGTACTTC
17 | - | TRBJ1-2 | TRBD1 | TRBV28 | CASSLSPDRVGYYGYTF | TGTGCCAGCAGTTTATCCCCCGACAGGGTAGGGTACTATGGCTACACCTTC
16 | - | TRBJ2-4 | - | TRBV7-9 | CASSLFPVLSKNIQYF | TGTGCCAGCAGCTTATTCCCGGTCTTGTCCAAAAACATTCAGTACTTC
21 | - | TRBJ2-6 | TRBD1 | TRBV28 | CASSSPRTGKPSPSGANVLTF | TGTGCCAGCAGTTCCCCCCGGACAGGAAAGCCCTCACCCTCTGGGGCCAACGTCCTGACTTTC
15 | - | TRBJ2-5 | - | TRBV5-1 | CASSLTTPGQETQYF | TGCGCCAGCAGCTTGACCACCCCGGGGCAAGAGACCCAGTACTTC
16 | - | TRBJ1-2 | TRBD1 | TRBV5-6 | CASSFSRGTGNYGYTF | TGTGCCAGCAGCTTCTCCCGCGGGACAGGGAATTACGGCTACACCTTC
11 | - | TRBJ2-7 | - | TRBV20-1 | CSARGTYEQYF | TGCAGTGCAAGGGGGACCTACGAGCAGTACTTC
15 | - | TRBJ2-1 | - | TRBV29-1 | CSVEGIRGSPNEQFF | TGCAGCGTTGAAGGGATACGGGGTAGCCCCAATGAGCAGTTCTTC
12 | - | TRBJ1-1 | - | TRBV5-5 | CASSRSGNEAFF | TGTGCCAGCAGCCGATCGGGGAACGAAGCTTTCTTT
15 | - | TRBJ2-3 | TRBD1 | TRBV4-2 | CASSQGTGGADTQYF | TGTGCCAGCAGCCAAGGGACAGGGGGCGCAGATACGCAGTATTTT
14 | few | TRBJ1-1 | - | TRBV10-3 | CAISESPGDTEAFF | TGTGCCATCAGTGAGTCGCCGGGGGACACTGAAGCTTTCTTT
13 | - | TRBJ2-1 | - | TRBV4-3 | CASSQDRHNEQFF | TGCGCCAGCAGCCAAGACAGGCACAATGAGCAGTTCTTC
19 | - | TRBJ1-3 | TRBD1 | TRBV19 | CASSGGGDRRRGSGNTIYF | TGTGCCAGTAGTGGCGGTGGGGACAGGCGCCGGGGCTCTGGAAACACCATATATTTT
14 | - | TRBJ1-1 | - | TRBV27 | CASSFIGRNTEAFF | TGTGCCAGCAGTTTCATCGGGCGAAACACTGAAGCTTTCTTT
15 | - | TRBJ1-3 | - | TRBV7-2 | CASSPIRDGGNTIYF | TGTGCCAGCAGCCCCATCCGGGACGGAGGAAACACCATATATTTT
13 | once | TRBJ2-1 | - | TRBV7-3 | CASSAIPGLEQFF | TGTGCCAGCAGCGCTATACCGGGACTTGAGCAGTTCTTC
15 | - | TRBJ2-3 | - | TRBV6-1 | CASTDPGASTDTQYF | TGTGCCAGCACCGACCCAGGAGCAAGCACAGATACGCAGTATTTT
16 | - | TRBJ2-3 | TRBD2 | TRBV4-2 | CASSPLAGGPTDTQYF | TGTGCCAGCAGCCCCTTAGCGGGAGGGCCTACAGATACGCAGTATTTT
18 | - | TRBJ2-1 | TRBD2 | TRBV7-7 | CASSSETSGRAPYNEQFF | TGTGCCAGCAGCTCGGAGACTAGCGGGAGGGCCCCCTACAATGAGCAGTTCTTC
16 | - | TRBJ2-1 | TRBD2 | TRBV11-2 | CASSLGLAGAYNEQFF | TGTGCCAGCAGCTTGGGACTAGCGGGCGCCTACAATGAGCAGTTCTTC
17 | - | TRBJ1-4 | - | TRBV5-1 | CASSLYPGAVGNEKLFF | TGCGCCAGCAGCTTGTACCCAGGGGCGGTAGGGAATGAAAAACTGTTTTTT
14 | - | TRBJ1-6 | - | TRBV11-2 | CASSPRVFGSPLHF | TGTGCCAGCAGTCCCAGGGTATTCGGCTCACCCCTCCACTTT
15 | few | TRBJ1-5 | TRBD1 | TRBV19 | CASSTTGDFGEPQHF | TGTGCCAGTAGTACGACAGGGGATTTCGGGGAGCCCCAGCATTTT
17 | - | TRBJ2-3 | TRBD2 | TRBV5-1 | CASSPRASGSPTDTQYF | TGCGCCAGCAGCCCGAGGGCTAGCGGGAGTCCGACAGATACGCAGTATTTT
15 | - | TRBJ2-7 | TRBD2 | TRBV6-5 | CASSQLAGGGYEQYF | TGTGCCAGCAGCCAACTAGCGGGCGGAGGTTACGAGCAGTACTTC
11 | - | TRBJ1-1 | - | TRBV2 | CARLGGTEAFF | TGTGCCAGGCTGGGGGGGACTGAAGCTTTCTTT
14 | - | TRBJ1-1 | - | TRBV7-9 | CASSLGPMNTEAFF | TGTGCCAGCAGCCTCGGACCGATGAACACTGAAGCTTTCTTT
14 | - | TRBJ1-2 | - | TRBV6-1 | CASSAPGHLYGYTF | TGTGCCAGCAGCGCCCCGGGACACCTATATGGCTACACCTTC
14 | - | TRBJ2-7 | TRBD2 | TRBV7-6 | CASSPEAGGYEQYF | TGTGCCAGCAGCCCAGAAGCGGGAGGGTACGAGCAGTACTTC
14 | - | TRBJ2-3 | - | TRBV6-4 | CASSDSLFTDTQYF | TGTGCCAGCAGTGACTCTTTGTTCACAGATACGCAGTATTTT
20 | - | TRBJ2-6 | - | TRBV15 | CATSRDFLGGLESGANVLTF | TGTGCCACCAGCAGAGATTTTCTCGGGGGATTGGAATCTGGGGCCAACGTCCTGACTTTC
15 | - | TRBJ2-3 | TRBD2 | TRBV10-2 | CAGSESLGLADTQYF | TGCGCCGGCAGTGAGTCGCTAGGACTAGCAGATACGCAGTATTTT
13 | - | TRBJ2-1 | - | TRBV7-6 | CASSFSTYNEQFF | TGTGCCAGCAGCTTCTCGACCTACAATGAGCAGTTCTTC
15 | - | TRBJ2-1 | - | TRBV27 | CASSLLLSSYNEQFF | TGTGCCAGCAGTTTACTCCTGAGCTCCTACAATGAGCAGTTCTTC
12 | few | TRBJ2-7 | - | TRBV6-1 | CASYRTAKEQYF | TGTGCCAGTTACCGGACAGCGAAGGAGCAGTACTTC
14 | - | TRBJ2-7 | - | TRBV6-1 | CASSVDGLGYEQYF | TGTGCCAGCAGTGTTGACGGGTTAGGCTACGAGCAGTACTTC
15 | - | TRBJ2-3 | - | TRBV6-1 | CASSEAPGVTDTQYF | TGTGCCAGCAGTGAAGCGCCCGGGGTAACAGATACGCAGTATTTT
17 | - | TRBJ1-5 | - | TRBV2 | CASSVPPSEVSNQPQHF | TGTGCCAGCAGTGTCCCGCCTTCGGAGGTTAGCAATCAGCCCCAGCATTTT
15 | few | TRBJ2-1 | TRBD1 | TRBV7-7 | CASSFGTGDGGEQFF | TGTGCCAGCAGCTTCGGGACAGGGGATGGCGGTGAGCAGTTCTTC